The clone carrying this T cell receptor beta chain was seen a handful of times. Its antigen is still unknown. CDR3 length: 11 amino acids. The J segment lost 8 bases and the V segment lost 1 base, leaving 0 bases of the junction unmatched. Per the germline V gene, CDR1 is SQVTM and CDR2 is ANQGSEA. The sample belongs to a study of CD8 T cells in ankylosing spondylitis. Findings of the study overall: Clones linked to the disease showed a CD8+ phenotype. They occurred at relatively low frequencies in peripheral blood. What seemed typical of ankylosing spondylitis blood was a TCR beta motif built from eight highly homologous variants.

Each CDR3 protein is one row after TCRdb ran MiXCR on the 5' RACE reads. Among roughly 220,000 distinct CDR3 sequences listed, over 9.5% were seen once. Sequencing input: blood, either unsorted or a sorted T cell fraction (not recorded which). This receptor was identified in a male donor with ankylosing spondylitis or in good health (not recorded which). This sequence joins TRBV29-1 and TRBJ1-2, with 8 bases identical to TRBD1. CDR3 nucleotide sequence: TGCAGCGTTGAAGGGACAGGGGGCTACACCTTC. Its translation is CSVEGTGGYTF. Drawing the rest from reference TRBV29-1 and TRBJ1-2, the complete variable domain is SAVISQKPSRDICQRGTSLTIQCQVDSQVTMMFWYRQQPGQSLTLIATANQGSEATYESGFVIDKFPISRPNLTFSTLTVSNMSPEDSSIYLCSVEGTGGYTFGSGTRLTVV.